The source of this TCR beta chain is a study of blood T cell repertoires in COVID-19. Original handling: Amplification of reference gene primers provided the estimated nucleated cell counts. Libraries were prepared by immunoSEQ multiplex PCR; TCRdb keeps only in-frame clonotypes and omits some of them. The V and J calls and clone size are taken from that table; D and trimming were inferred from the DNA. Among around 250,000 clones listed, roughly 90% were seen once. The CDR3 has 13 amino acids. V was pared by 3 bases and J by 6 bases, with 12 bases between. Germline V gene sequence: CDR1 SGHKS, CDR2 YYEKEE (reference sequence).

The genes are TRBV5-5 and TRBJ1-1, with D perhaps matching TRBD1 (5 bases). Source material: peripheral blood. The TCR sequence derives from a woman in her sixties or seventies with COVID-19, enrolled during active disease. The CDR3 coding sequence is TGTGCCAGCAGCTGGGCAGCGGGGGCTGAAGCTTTCTTT. Its translation is CASSWAAGAEAFF.